A selection of T cell receptor beta chains follows, all from one sample in a study of T cells after yellow fever vaccination. MiXCR, applied by TCRdb to the 5' RACE reads, yields one record per CDR3 protein. There are some 550,000 distinct CDR3 sequences in the sample; 15% to 20% occur only once, and roughly an eighth lies in the top ten. Sequencing used PBMCs, obtained 15 days after the yellow fever booster vaccination. Receptors originate from a man aged 25 to 45 who received the YFV17D yellow fever vaccine. Each CDR3 is given with its conserved first and last residue. Fields, in order: V gene, J gene, clone size, D gene, CDR3 protein, CDR3 DNA. D genes are given only for firm matches. Size tells how often a clone was seen (once, few, many) or the class of an expanded clone, and some rows leave it out.

V: TRBV25-1; J: TRBJ2-2; size: -; D: -; CDR3: CASSLEGFTGELFF; DNA: TGTGCCAGCAGTTTGGAGGGTTTCACCGGGGAGCTGTTTTTT
V: TRBV30; J: TRBJ2-1; size: -; D: -; CDR3: CAWTARDEQFF; DNA: TGTGCCTGGACGGCTAGGGATGAGCAGTTCTTC
V: TRBV20-1; J: TRBJ2-7; size: -; D: TRBD2; CDR3: CSAAGTSGPYEQYF; DNA: TGCAGTGCCGCCGGGACTAGCGGACCCTACGAGCAGTACTTC
V: TRBV15; J: TRBJ2-1; size: -; D: TRBD2; CDR3: CATSLRLAGGILSYNEQFF; DNA: TGTGCCACCAGCCTGCGACTAGCGGGAGGGATCCTATCCTACAATGAGCAGTTCTTC
V: TRBV7-2; J: TRBJ2-1; size: many; D: TRBD2; CDR3: CASSLGPLPGGEFF; DNA: TGTGCCAGCAGCTTAGGGCCCCTTCCGGGAGGGGAGTTCTTC
V: TRBV3-1; J: TRBJ1-1; size: few; D: -; CDR3: CATGVGTEAFF; DNA: TGTGCCACAGGGGTAGGCACTGAAGCTTTCTTT
V: TRBV6-5; J: TRBJ2-3; size: few; D: -; CDR3: CASSYLPPSTDTQYF; DNA: TGTGCCAGCAGTTACCTACCCCCAAGCACAGATACGCAGTATTTT
V: TRBV19; J: TRBJ2-2; size: -; D: -; CDR3: CASSIFPGELFF; DNA: TGTGCCAGTAGTATATTTCCCGGGGAGCTGTTTTTT
V: TRBV7-2; J: TRBJ1-1; size: -; D: TRBD1; CDR3: CASSTLATWTGRSEAFF; DNA: TGTGCCAGCAGCACTCTGGCAACCTGGACAGGGAGGTCTGAAGCTTTCTTT
V: TRBV5-1; J: TRBJ2-2; size: few; D: -; CDR3: CATRDNSHRTGELFF; DNA: TGCGCCACCAGGGACAACTCCCATCGTACCGGGGAGCTGTTTTTT
V: TRBV4-3; J: TRBJ1-4; size: few; D: TRBD1; CDR3: CASSQDLTGAAFLDEKLFF; DNA: TGCGCCAGCAGCCAAGATCTAACAGGGGCTGCGTTTTTGGATGAAAAACTGTTTTTT
V: TRBV7-2; J: TRBJ2-3; size: many; D: TRBD2; CDR3: CASSFLAGGFTDTQYF; DNA: TGTGCCAGCAGCTTCCTAGCGGGAGGATTCACAGATACGCAGTATTTT
V: TRBV5-1; J: TRBJ2-7; size: -; D: -; CDR3: CASSLPQSDYEQYF; DNA: TGCGCCAGCAGCTTGCCCCAAAGCGACTACGAGCAGTACTTC
V: TRBV20-1; J: TRBJ2-1; size: -; D: -; CDR3: CSAVSPGPNEQFF; DNA: TGCAGTGCTGTATCGCCGGGCCCCAATGAGCAGTTCTTC
V: TRBV19; J: TRBJ2-7; size: -; D: TRBD1; CDR3: CATRRRGQASYEQYF; DNA: TGTGCCACCCGACGGCGAGGACAGGCTTCCTACGAGCAGTACTTC
V: TRBV30; J: TRBJ1-1; size: -; D: -; CDR3: CAWKGGFTEAFF; DNA: TGTGCCTGGAAGGGGGGTTTCACTGAAGCTTTCTTT
V: TRBV30; J: TRBJ2-7; size: -; D: -; CDR3: CAWSSSSGNEQYF; DNA: TGTGCCTGGAGTTCTAGTAGTGGCAACGAGCAGTACTTC
V: TRBV5-1; J: TRBJ2-3; size: few; D: -; CDR3: CASSLASGVADTQYF; DNA: TGCGCCAGCAGCTTGGCGTCGGGAGTGGCAGATACGCAGTATTTT
V: TRBV29-1; J: TRBJ1-2; size: -; D: -; CDR3: CSDRARTDKFNYGYTF; DNA: TGCAGCGACCGGGCCCGGACAGATAAATTTAACTATGGCTACACCTTC
V: TRBV29-1; J: TRBJ2-3; size: -; D: TRBD2; CDR3: CSVRGLGTDTQYF; DNA: TGCAGCGTGAGAGGACTAGGCACCGATACGCAGTATTTT
V: TRBV20-1; J: TRBJ2-1; size: -; D: -; CDR3: CSASTGSEQFF; DNA: TGCAGTGCTAGTACAGGGAGTGAGCAGTTCTTC
V: TRBV4-2; J: TRBJ2-2; size: -; D: TRBD2; CDR3: CASSLVLAGDTGELFF; DNA: TGTGCCAGCAGCCTAGTACTAGCGGGAGATACCGGGGAGCTGTTTTTT
V: TRBV7-2; J: TRBJ2-2; size: few; D: -; CDR3: CASSLKRANTGELFF; DNA: TGTGCCAGCAGCCTCAAGCGGGCGAACACCGGGGAGCTGTTTTTT
V: TRBV12-3/TRBV12-4; J: TRBJ2-2; size: few; D: TRBD1; CDR3: CASSQRTGFYTGELFF; DNA: TGTGCCAGCAGTCAAAGGACAGGGTTCTACACCGGGGAGCTGTTTTTT
V: TRBV5-5; J: TRBJ2-3; size: -; D: -; CDR3: CASSLRLSGTDTQYF; DNA: TGTGCCAGCAGCTTAAGACTATCGGGCACAGATACGCAGTATTTT
V: TRBV13; J: TRBJ2-7; size: many; D: -; CDR3: CASSLDPTSISEQYF; DNA: TGTGCCAGCAGCTTAGATCCCACTAGTATCTCCGAGCAGTACTTC
V: TRBV5-1; J: TRBJ2-1; size: -; D: TRBD1; CDR3: CASSALPGQGDNEQFF; DNA: TGCGCCAGCAGCGCCCTCCCGGGACAGGGCGACAATGAGCAGTTCTTC
V: TRBV12-3/TRBV12-4; J: TRBJ1-1; size: -; D: -; CDR3: CASSSTGFKNTEAFF; DNA: TGTGCCAGCAGTTCGACGGGGTTCAAAAACACTGAAGCTTTCTTT
V: TRBV18; J: TRBJ2-3; size: few; D: TRBD2; CDR3: CASSLQTSGLTDTQYF; DNA: TGTGCCAGCTCACTTCAGACTAGCGGCCTCACAGATACGCAGTATTTT
V: TRBV6-2/TRBV6-3; J: TRBJ2-5; size: many; D: -; CDR3: CASGVTAVRQTQYF; DNA: TGTGCCAGCGGTGTAACAGCCGTGAGGCAGACCCAGTACTTC
V: TRBV29-1; J: TRBJ2-5; size: -; D: -; CDR3: CSGGMPQETQYF; DNA: TGCAGCGGCGGGATGCCCCAAGAGACCCAGTACTTC
V: TRBV5-1; J: TRBJ2-5; size: many; D: -; CDR3: CASSYGTRTEETQYF; DNA: TGCGCCAGCAGCTACGGGACCAGGACAGAAGAGACCCAGTACTTC
V: TRBV24-1; J: TRBJ2-3; size: many; D: -; CDR3: CATSVSDTQYF; DNA: TGTGCCACCAGTGTGTCAGATACGCAGTATTTT
V: TRBV11-2; J: TRBJ2-5; size: -; D: -; CDR3: CASSRPSQETQYF; DNA: TGTGCCAGCAGCCGGCCCTCCCAAGAGACCCAGTACTTC
V: TRBV29-1; J: TRBJ2-2; size: -; D: -; CDR3: CSVTKGVASNTGELFF; DNA: TGCAGCGTCACCAAGGGGGTAGCGTCTAACACCGGGGAGCTGTTTTTT
V: TRBV7-9; J: TRBJ2-7; size: few; D: -; CDR3: CASSPGMGSYEQYF; DNA: TGTGCCAGCAGCCCCGGGATGGGCTCCTACGAGCAGTACTTC
V: TRBV15; J: TRBJ1-5; size: -; D: -; CDR3: CATSWGSNQPQHF; DNA: TGTGCCACCTCCTGGGGTAGCAATCAGCCCCAGCATTTT
V: TRBV10-3; J: TRBJ2-1; size: -; D: TRBD2; CDR3: CAIRPGLADYNEQFF; DNA: TGTGCCATCAGACCCGGACTAGCGGATTACAATGAGCAGTTCTTC
V: TRBV3-1; J: TRBJ2-7; size: -; D: TRBD1; CDR3: CASSQEIIGTAPYEQYF; DNA: TGTGCCAGCAGCCAAGAGATTATCGGGACAGCTCCCTACGAGCAGTACTTC
V: TRBV6-1; J: TRBJ2-3; size: few; D: TRBD1; CDR3: CATDGGTGGIDTQYF; DNA: TGTGCCACCGACGGGGGGACAGGGGGCATCGATACGCAGTATTTT
V: TRBV12-3/TRBV12-4; J: TRBJ1-2; size: -; D: -; CDR3: CASSTTGNDGYTF; DNA: TGTGCCAGCAGCACTACAGGGAACGACGGCTACACCTTC
V: TRBV7-8; J: TRBJ2-2; size: -; D: TRBD2; CDR3: CASSDRTGTSGSAGELFF; DNA: TGTGCCAGCAGCGATAGGACTGGGACTAGCGGGAGTGCCGGGGAGCTGTTTTTT
V: TRBV5-1; J: TRBJ2-3; size: -; D: -; CDR3: CASRPLSGTSTDTQYF; DNA: TGCGCCAGCAGACCCCTTTCGGGCACAAGCACAGATACGCAGTATTTT
V: TRBV4-1; J: TRBJ1-5; size: -; D: -; CDR3: CASSHGLSSGENQPQHF; DNA: TGCGCCAGCAGCCACGGCCTTTCGAGCGGGGAAAATCAGCCCCAGCATTTT
V: TRBV3-1; J: TRBJ2-1; size: -; D: -; CDR3: CASSQADGGKDARYEQFF; DNA: TGTGCCAGCAGCCAAGCGGACGGAGGGAAGGACGCAAGGTATGAGCAGTTCTTC
V: TRBV23-1; J: TRBJ2-5; size: -; D: TRBD2; CDR3: CASSPSTSGSFVETQYF; DNA: TGCGCCAGCAGTCCCTCGACTAGCGGGAGTTTTGTTGAGACCCAGTACTTC
V: TRBV6-5; J: TRBJ2-7; size: few; D: TRBD1; CDR3: CASSYFGQGRYEQYF; DNA: TGTGCCAGCAGTTACTTTGGACAGGGGAGATACGAGCAGTACTTC
V: TRBV20-1; J: TRBJ2-7; size: -; D: TRBD2; CDR3: CSARLLGTSGSLYEQYF; DNA: TGCAGTGCTAGACTACTTGGGACTAGCGGGAGTCTCTACGAGCAGTACTTC
V: TRBV15; J: TRBJ2-5; size: -; D: TRBD1; CDR3: CATSRDGGTGRETQYF; DNA: TGTGCCACCAGCAGAGATGGGGGGACAGGGAGGGAGACCCAGTACTTC
V: TRBV20-1; J: TRBJ1-5; size: few; D: -; CDR3: CSAGGGAGRGRNQPQHF; DNA: TGCAGTGCTGGAGGGGGAGCAGGCCGGGGGCGCAATCAGCCCCAGCATTTT
V: TRBV12-3/TRBV12-4; J: TRBJ2-4; size: few; D: -; CDR3: CASTQAATKNIQYF; DNA: TGTGCCAGCACCCAAGCAGCAACCAAAAACATTCAGTACTTC
V: TRBV7-7; J: TRBJ2-1; size: -; D: -; CDR3: CASTPIPTYNEQFF; DNA: TGTGCCAGCACCCCTATTCCCACCTACAATGAGCAGTTCTTC
V: TRBV20-1; J: TRBJ2-3; size: few; D: -; CDR3: CSATPTDTQYF; DNA: TGCAGTGCCACCCCCACAGATACGCAGTATTTT
V: TRBV18; J: TRBJ2-1; size: -; D: TRBD2; CDR3: CASSPGSSGIYNEQFF; DNA: TGTGCCAGCTCACCCGGATCTAGCGGCATCTACAATGAGCAGTTCTTC
V: TRBV5-6; J: TRBJ2-1; size: -; D: -; CDR3: CASSLSGQGMNEQFF; DNA: TGTGCCAGCAGCTTGTCTGGTCAGGGAATGAATGAGCAGTTCTTC
V: TRBV7-2; J: TRBJ2-7; size: -; D: TRBD2; CDR3: CASSLGLAGVINEQYF; DNA: TGTGCCAGCAGCTTAGGACTAGCGGGAGTGATCAACGAGCAGTACTTC